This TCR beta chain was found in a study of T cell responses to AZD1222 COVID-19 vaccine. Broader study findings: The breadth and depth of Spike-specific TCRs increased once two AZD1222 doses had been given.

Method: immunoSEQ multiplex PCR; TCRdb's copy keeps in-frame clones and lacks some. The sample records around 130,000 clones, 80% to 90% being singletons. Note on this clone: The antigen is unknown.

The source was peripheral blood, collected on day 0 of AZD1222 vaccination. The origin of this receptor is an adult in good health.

CDR3 sequence reads: CASSIGQGGSPLHF. In DNA form, the CDR3 reads TGTGCCAGTAGTATAGGACAGGGGGGTTCACCCCTCCACTTT. The chain carries TRBV19 and TRBJ1-6, with TRBD1 matching over 9 bases. The CDR3 consists of 14 residues. CDR1 is LNHDA, CDR2 SQIVND, per germline (reference sequence). V was clipped by 1 base and J by 9 bases; unmatched bases: 1.